The T cell receptor beta chain under discussion was sequenced for a study of identical twins. Overall study findings and caveats: Clonotypes of the beta chain that were abundant in cord blood carried fewer insertions (memory repertoires showed none). For out-of-frame alpha sequences shared by twins, low generation probability was in excess.

V was clipped by 3 bases and J by 2 bases, with 22 bases between them. CDR3 size: 19 residues. From germline, CDR1 is KGHDR and CDR2 SFDVKD. Worth noting for this clonotype: The antigen is not known.

Through template switching, a universal primer site was introduced, and the cDNA contained unique molecular identifiers. TCRdb recomputed calls from the 5' RACE reads with MiXCR, one row per CDR3 protein. The table shows some 500,000 distinct CDR3 sequences, with 9.6% occurring only once. These data were also reused for a study on yellow fever vaccine responses in identical twins.

Sequencing was carried out using PBMCs. V usage is TRBV24-1 and J usage is TRBJ2-1; a possible D gene is TRBD1 (7 bases). The clonotype comes from a woman in her late teens or twenties in good health. The CDR3 DNA is TGTGCCACCAGTGATAGACAGGGAGGCTTTCTCAAACCCTACAATGAGCAGTTCTTC. It encodes CATSDRQGGFLKPYNEQFF.